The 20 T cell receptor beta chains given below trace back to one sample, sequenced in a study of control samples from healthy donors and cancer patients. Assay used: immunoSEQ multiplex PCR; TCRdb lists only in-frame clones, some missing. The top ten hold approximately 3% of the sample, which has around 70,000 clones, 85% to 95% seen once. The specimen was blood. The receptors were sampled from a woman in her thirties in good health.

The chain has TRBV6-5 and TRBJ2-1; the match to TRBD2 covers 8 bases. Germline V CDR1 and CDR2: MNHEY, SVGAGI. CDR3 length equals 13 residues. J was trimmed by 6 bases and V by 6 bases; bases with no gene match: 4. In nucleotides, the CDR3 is TGTGCCAGCAGATTTAGCGGGGCCAATGAGCAGTTCTTC. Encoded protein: CASRFSGANEQFF.

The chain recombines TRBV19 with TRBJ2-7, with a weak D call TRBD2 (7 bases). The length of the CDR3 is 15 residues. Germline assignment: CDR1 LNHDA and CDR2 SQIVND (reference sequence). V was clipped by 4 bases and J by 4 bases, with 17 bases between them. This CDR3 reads CASSTGRGGIYEQYF. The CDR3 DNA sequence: TGTGCCAGTAGTACTGGAAGGGGGGGAATATACGAGCAGTACTTC.

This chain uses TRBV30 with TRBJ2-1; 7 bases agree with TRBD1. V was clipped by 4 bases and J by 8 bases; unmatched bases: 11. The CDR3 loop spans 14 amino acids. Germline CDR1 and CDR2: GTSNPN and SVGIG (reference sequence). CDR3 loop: CAWTVVEGGYEQFF. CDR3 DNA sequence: TGTGCCTGGACCGTCGTGGAAGGGGGCTATGAGCAGTTCTTC.

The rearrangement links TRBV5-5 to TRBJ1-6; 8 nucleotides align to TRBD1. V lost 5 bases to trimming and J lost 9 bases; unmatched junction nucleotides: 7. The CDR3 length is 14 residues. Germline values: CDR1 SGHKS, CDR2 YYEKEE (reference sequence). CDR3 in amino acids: CASRMGTGGSPLHF. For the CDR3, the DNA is TGTGCCAGCAGAATGGGCACAGGGGGTTCACCCCTCCACTTT.

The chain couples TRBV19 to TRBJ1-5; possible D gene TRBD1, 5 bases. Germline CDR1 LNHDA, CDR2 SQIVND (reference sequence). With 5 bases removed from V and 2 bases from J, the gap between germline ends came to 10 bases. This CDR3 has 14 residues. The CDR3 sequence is CASSVDSGNQPQHF. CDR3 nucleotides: TGTGCCAGTAGTGTTGACAGCGGCAATCAGCCCCAGCATTTT. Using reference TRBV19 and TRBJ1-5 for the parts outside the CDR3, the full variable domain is DGGITQSPKYLFRKEGQNVTLSCEQNLNHDAMYWYRQDPGQGLRLIYYSQIVNDFQKGDIAEGYSVSREKKESFPLTVTSAQKNPTAFYLCASSVDSGNQPQHFGDGTRLSIL.

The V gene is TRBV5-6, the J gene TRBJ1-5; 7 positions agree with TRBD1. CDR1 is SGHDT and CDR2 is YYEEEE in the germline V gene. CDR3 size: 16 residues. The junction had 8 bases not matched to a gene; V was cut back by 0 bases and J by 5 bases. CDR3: CASSLGGQGDYQPQHF. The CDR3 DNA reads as TGTGCCAGCAGCTTGGGAGGGCAGGGGGATTATCAGCCCCAGCATTTT.

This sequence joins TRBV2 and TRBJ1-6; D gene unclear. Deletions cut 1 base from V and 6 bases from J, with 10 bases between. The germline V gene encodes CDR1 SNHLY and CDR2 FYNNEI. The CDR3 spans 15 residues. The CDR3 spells CASSEESRGNSPLHF. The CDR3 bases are TGTGCCAGCAGTGAAGAAAGTCGTGGTAATTCACCCCTCCACTTT.

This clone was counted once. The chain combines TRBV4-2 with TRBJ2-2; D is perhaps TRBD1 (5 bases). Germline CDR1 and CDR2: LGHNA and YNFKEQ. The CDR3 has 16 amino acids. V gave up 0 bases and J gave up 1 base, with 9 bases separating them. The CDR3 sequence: CASSQDATVNTGELFF. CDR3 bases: TGTGCCAGCAGCCAAGATGCGACAGTGAACACCGGGGAGCTGTTTTTT.

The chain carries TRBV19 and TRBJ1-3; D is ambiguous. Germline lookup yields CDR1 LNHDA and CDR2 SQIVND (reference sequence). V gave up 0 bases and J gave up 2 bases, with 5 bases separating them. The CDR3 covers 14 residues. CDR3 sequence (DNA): TGTGCCAGTAGTATAGATCTGCCTGGAAACACCATATATTTT. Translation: CASSIDLPGNTIYF. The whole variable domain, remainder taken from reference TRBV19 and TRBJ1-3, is DGGITQSPKYLFRKEGQNVTLSCEQNLNHDAMYWYRQDPGQGLRLIYYSQIVNDFQKGDIAEGYSVSREKKESFPLTVTSAQKNPTAFYLCASSIDLPGNTIYFGEGSWLTVV.

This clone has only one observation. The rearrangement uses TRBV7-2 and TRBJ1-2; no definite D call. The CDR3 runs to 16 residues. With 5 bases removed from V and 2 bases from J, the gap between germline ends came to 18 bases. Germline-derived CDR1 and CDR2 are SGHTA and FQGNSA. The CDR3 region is CASSLSGPRSNYGYTF. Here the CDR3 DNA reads TGTGCCAGCAGCCTTAGTGGTCCCAGATCCAACTATGGCTACACCTTC.

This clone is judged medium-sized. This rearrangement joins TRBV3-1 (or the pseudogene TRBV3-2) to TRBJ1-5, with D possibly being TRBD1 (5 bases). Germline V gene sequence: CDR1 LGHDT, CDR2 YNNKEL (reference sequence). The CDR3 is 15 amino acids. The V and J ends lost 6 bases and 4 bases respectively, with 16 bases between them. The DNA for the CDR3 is TGTGCCAGCAGTACGACGAGGGGCGCGAATCAGCCCCAGCATTTT. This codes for CASSTTRGANQPQHF.

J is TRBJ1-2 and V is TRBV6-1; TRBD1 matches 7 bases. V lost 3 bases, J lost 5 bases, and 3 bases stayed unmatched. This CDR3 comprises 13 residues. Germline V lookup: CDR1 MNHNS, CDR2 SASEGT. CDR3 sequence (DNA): TGTGCCAGCAGTGAGACAGGGATTTATGGCTACACCTTC. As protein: CASSETGIYGYTF.

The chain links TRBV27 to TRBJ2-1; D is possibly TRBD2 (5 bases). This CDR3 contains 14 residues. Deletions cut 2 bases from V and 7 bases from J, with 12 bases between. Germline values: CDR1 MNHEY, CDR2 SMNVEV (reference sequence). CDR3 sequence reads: CASSLAAGHNEQFF. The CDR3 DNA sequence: TGTGCCAGCAGTTTAGCGGCGGGTCATAATGAGCAGTTCTTC.

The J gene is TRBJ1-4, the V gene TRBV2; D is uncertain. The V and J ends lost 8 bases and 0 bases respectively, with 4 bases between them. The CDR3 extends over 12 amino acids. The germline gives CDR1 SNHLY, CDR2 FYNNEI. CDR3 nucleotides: TGTGCCAGCGAGGCAACTAATGAAAAACTGTTTTTT. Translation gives CASEATNEKLFF.

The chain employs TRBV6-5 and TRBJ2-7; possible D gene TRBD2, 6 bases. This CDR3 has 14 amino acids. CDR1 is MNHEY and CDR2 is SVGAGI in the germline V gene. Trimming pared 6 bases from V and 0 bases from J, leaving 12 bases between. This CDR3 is CASRRDFSSYEQYF. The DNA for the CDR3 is TGTGCCAGCAGAAGGGACTTTAGCTCCTACGAGCAGTACTTC.

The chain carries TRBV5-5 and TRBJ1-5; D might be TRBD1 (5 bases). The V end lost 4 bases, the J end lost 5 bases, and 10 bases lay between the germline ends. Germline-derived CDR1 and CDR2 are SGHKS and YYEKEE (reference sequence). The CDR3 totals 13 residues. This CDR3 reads CASSPTDYQPQHF. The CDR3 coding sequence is TGTGCCAGCAGCCCGACAGACTATCAGCCCCAGCATTTT.

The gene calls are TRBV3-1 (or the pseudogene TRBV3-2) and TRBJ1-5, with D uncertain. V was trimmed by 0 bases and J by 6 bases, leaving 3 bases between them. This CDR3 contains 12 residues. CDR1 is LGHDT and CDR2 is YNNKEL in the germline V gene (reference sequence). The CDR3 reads CASSQESQPQHF. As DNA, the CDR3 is TGTGCCAGCAGCCAAGAGAGTCAGCCCCAGCATTTT.

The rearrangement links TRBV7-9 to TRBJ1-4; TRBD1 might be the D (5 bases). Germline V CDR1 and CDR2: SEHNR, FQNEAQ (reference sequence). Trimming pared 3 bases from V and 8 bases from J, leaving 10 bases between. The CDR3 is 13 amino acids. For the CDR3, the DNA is TGTGCCAGCAGCTTCAGGGACCCAGAAAAACTGTTTTTT. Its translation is CASSFRDPEKLFF.

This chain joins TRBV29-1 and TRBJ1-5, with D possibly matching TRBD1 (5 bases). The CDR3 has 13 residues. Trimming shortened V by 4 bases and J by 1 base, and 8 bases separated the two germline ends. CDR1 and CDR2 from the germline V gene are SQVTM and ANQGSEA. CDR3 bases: TGCAGCGTTGGGGAGGGGAGCAATCAGCCCCAGCATTTT. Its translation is CSVGEGSNQPQHF.

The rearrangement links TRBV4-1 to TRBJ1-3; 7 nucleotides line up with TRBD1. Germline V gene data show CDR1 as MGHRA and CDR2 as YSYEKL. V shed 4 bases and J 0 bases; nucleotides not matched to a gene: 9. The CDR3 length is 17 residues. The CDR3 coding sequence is TGCGCCAGCAGCCGTGGGACAGCTTACGGCTCTGGAAACACCATATATTTT. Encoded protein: CASSRGTAYGSGNTIYF.